This T cell receptor (beta chain) came from a study of blood T cell repertoires in COVID-19. Study in general: Sources were T cells, B-cell-depleted T cells, or PBMCs; the material itself was cDNA or gDNA.

One Seattle source followed patients from active infection through their disease course. Original processing methods: Estimated nucleated cell counts came from reference gene primer amplification. Using immunoSEQ multiplex PCR, the repertoire was profiled, and TCRdb retains in-frame clones only, with some absent. V and J calls and clone size are copied from that table; D and trimming were computed from the DNA. The data contain under 200,000 clones, approximately 80% of them singletons. The V gene's germline CDR1 is SGHRS and CDR2 YFSETQ. The CDR3 consists of 14 residues. V dropped 1 base and J dropped 7 bases, with 12 bases sitting between them.

This chain uses TRBV5-1 with TRBJ2-1; no firm D call. This receptor was identified in a woman aged 80 or over with COVID-19, enrolled during active disease. Sequencing was done on a sample of peripheral blood. The CDR3 region is CASSLTPGGNEQFF. CDR3 DNA: TGCGCCAGCAGCTTGACCCCTGGCGGAAATGAGCAGTTCTTC.